A selection of T cell receptor beta chains follows, all from one sample in a study of identical twins. TCRdb reanalysed the 5' RACE reads using MiXCR and keeps one entry per CDR3 protein. The sample holds fewer than 650,000 distinct CDR3 sequences, just under 10% seen once. These same data were also listed under a study on yellow fever vaccine responses in identical twins.

The sample consisted of PBMCs. The receptors shown here come from a young woman in good health. The CDR3 runs from the conserved cysteine through the conserved F or W. D genes are given only for firm matches. Clone size is not always given. Where it is, it says once, few, many or a class for expanded clones.

abundance	j_gene	v_gene	d_gene	CDR3nt	CDR3aa
once	TRBJ2-2	TRBV4-2	.	TGTGCCAGCAGCCAAGTGCAGGAAACCGGGGAGCTGTTTTTT	CASSQVQETGELFF
many	TRBJ2-2	TRBV4-2	.	TGTGCCAGCAGCCCTGGGGCGGGACCCCAGCTGTTTTTT	CASSPGAGPQLFF
many	TRBJ1-3	TRBV29-1	.	TGCAGCGCAGGGTCTGGAAACACCATATATTTT	CSAGSGNTIYF
few	TRBJ2-5	TRBV6-1	.	TGTGCCAGCAGTGAAGTACCAGACCTACAAGAGACCCAGTACTTC	CASSEVPDLQETQYF
many	TRBJ2-1	TRBV7-2	TRBD1	TGTGCCAGCAGCCCCGGGACAGGGCTCTACAATGAGCAGTTCTTC	CASSPGTGLYNEQFF
.	TRBJ2-1	TRBV27	.	TGTGCCAGCAGTCGAGCCGGACCTCCCTACAATGAGCAGTTCTTC	CASSRAGPPYNEQFF
few	TRBJ2-3	TRBV5-1	TRBD2	TGCGCCAGCAGTTCCCTTGCGGGAGCTCGGGCAGATACGCAGTATTTT	CASSSLAGARADTQYF
many	TRBJ2-3	TRBV12-3/TRBV12-4	.	TGTGCCAGCAGTTCCGGACAGCGGAGCACAGATACGCAGTATTTT	CASSSGQRSTDTQYF
many	TRBJ1-2	TRBV25-1	TRBD1	TGTGCCAGCAGTGAATATGACAGGGTCTATGGCTACACCTTC	CASSEYDRVYGYTF
few	TRBJ2-7	TRBV10-3	TRBD2	TGTGCCATCAGTGACGGGGAGGGCTTCTACGAGCAGTACTTC	CAISDGEGFYEQYF
many	TRBJ2-3	TRBV5-1	TRBD2	TGCGCCAGCAGCTTGGAAATAGCGGGAGGTACCACAGATACGCAGTATTTT	CASSLEIAGGTTDTQYF
.	TRBJ2-1	TRBV6-2/TRBV6-3	TRBD2	TGTGCCAGCAGTTACCCCGACATGGTAAAGGCTAGCGGGAGGTTCAGCTCCTACAATGAGCAGTTCTTC	CASSYPDMVKASGRFSSYNEQFF
many	TRBJ1-5	TRBV2	.	TGTGCCAGCACTAATGGACTGAACAATCAGCCCCAGCATTTT	CASTNGLNNQPQHF
.	TRBJ2-1	TRBV15	.	TGTGCCACCAGCAGGGACACAGTGTTGGAGCAGTTCTTC	CATSRDTVLEQFF
.	TRBJ1-4	TRBV5-5	.	TGTGCCAGCAGCTTAAACCCAGGGATTAATGAAAAACTGTTTTTT	CASSLNPGINEKLFF
.	TRBJ2-7	TRBV28	.	TGTGCCAGCACGGGACTGCAATCCTACGAGCAGTACTTC	CASTGLQSYEQYF
many	TRBJ1-1	TRBV29-1	.	TGCAGCGTTGATAAGGGGATCAAAGGTAGCGTCACTGAAGCTTTCTTT	CSVDKGIKGSVTEAFF
many	TRBJ2-7	TRBV7-3	TRBD1	TGTGCCAGCAGCTTAAAAGGGGACAGTATTGCCACCTACGAGCAGTACTTC	CASSLKGDSIATYEQYF
many	TRBJ1-1	TRBV7-9	.	TGTGCCAGCAGCTTAGCGCGGGGCGCCGACACTGAAGCTTTCTTT	CASSLARGADTEAFF
many	TRBJ2-5	TRBV28	.	TGTGCCAGCAGCACAAGGAGGGTACAAGAGACCCAGTACTTC	CASSTRRVQETQYF
few	TRBJ2-7	TRBV15	.	TGTGCCACCAGCAGCCACCGCGGGACTGACTACGAGCAGTACTTC	CATSSHRGTDYEQYF
.	TRBJ1-4	TRBV6-1	.	TGTGCCAGCAGAATGGGAGCAGGGGAATATGAAAAACTGTTTTTT	CASRMGAGEYEKLFF
many	TRBJ2-3	TRBV20-1	.	TGCAGTGCTAGGGCGACCGATACGCAGTATTTT	CSARATDTQYF
many	TRBJ2-1	TRBV25-1	TRBD1	TGTGCCAGCAGTGATCCGGGACAGGCATACAATGAGCAGTTCTTC	CASSDPGQAYNEQFF
few	TRBJ2-5	TRBV29-1	TRBD2	TGCAGCGCAACTAGCGTGGAGATTCAAGAGACCCAGTACTTC	CSATSVEIQETQYF
.	TRBJ1-3	TRBV15	TRBD1	TGTGCCACCAGCACGGGGGACAGTGGAAACACCATATATTTT	CATSTGDSGNTIYF
many	TRBJ1-6	TRBV5-1	.	TGCGCCAGCAGCTTTGGGGGGCAGGAATCACCCCTCCACTTT	CASSFGGQESPLHF
many	TRBJ1-5	TRBV2	.	TGTGCCAGCAGCCCACAGGCCCAGGGATACAATCAGCCCCAGCATTTT	CASSPQAQGYNQPQHF
.	TRBJ2-1	TRBV7-2	.	TGTGCCAGCAGCTTCGGCGGAGAGCTCTACAATGAGCAGTTCTTC	CASSFGGELYNEQFF
few	TRBJ2-7	TRBV29-1	TRBD1	TGCAGCGTTGGGGGACAGGCTACCTACGAGCAGTACTTC	CSVGGQATYEQYF
.	TRBJ2-7	TRBV20-1	.	TGCAGTGCTAGAGCAGTAAGCGAACCCTACGAGCAGTACTTC	CSARAVSEPYEQYF
few	TRBJ2-7	TRBV7-2	.	TGTGCCAGCAGCCCCCGACTAGGCTCCTCCTACGAGCAGTACTTC	CASSPRLGSSYEQYF
many	TRBJ1-6	TRBV6-5	.	TGTGCCAGCAGTTACAGCGGGAATGTGGCGAGCTCCTATAATTCACCCCTCCACTTT	CASSYSGNVASSYNSPLHF
few	TRBJ1-5	TRBV7-6	TRBD1	TGTGCCAGCAGCCCCGGGACAGGGGGCGCGAATCAGCCCCAGCATTTT	CASSPGTGGANQPQHF
.	TRBJ2-7	TRBV18	.	TGTGCCAGCTCAATCGGCGCTTCCTACGAGCAGTACTTC	CASSIGASYEQYF
.	TRBJ2-1	TRBV29-1	TRBD1	TGCAGCGCTCGACAGGGGGATGAGCAGTTCTTC	CSARQGDEQFF
few	TRBJ2-5	TRBV7-2	.	TGTGCCAGCAGCTTAGTTGGGGGAATGGAGACCCAGTACTTC	CASSLVGGMETQYF
.	TRBJ2-5	TRBV27	TRBD1	TGTGCCAGCAGTTTAAGAGGGACAGGACAAGAGACCCAGTACTTC	CASSLRGTGQETQYF
.	TRBJ1-5	TRBV7-9	TRBD1	TGTGCCAGCAGCTCCGGGACAGGGCTTTCTCAGCCCCAGCATTTT	CASSSGTGLSQPQHF
few	TRBJ2-1	TRBV11-2	.	TGTGCCAGCAGCTTAAAGTGGTTCTCAGTTGACCGAGTGGGCAATGAGCAGTTCTTC	CASSLKWFSVDRVGNEQFF